This TCR beta chain was documented in a study of regulatory T cells in long-lasting Graves disease. Sample time point: newly diagnosed GD, antithyroid drugs for less than 3 months. Extracted PBMC RNA gave rise to the TCR library. This clonotype was seen repeatedly, ten times or more. Its antigen is unknown. Trimming took off 2 bases at V and 2 bases at J, with 16 bases between the two ends. Per the germline V gene, CDR1 is SEHNR and CDR2 is FQNEAQ (reference sequence). The CDR3 consists of 16 residues. Points from the study as a whole: Persistent patients shared about 2,800 public clonotypes among themselves. Newly diagnosed patients shared fewer, at around 970.

Building of the TCR beta libraries involved iRepertoire HTBI primers and Arm-PCR of CDR3 regions. TCRdb recomputed calls from the multiplex PCR reads with MiXCR, one row per CDR3 protein. The sample consists of approximately 560,000 distinct CDR3 sequences, about 16% of them appearing once. These records were also assigned to another study, of T cells in Graves' hyperthyroidism and ophthalmopathy. This second study says: Ophthalmopathy stood apart from stable hyperthyroidism in a 13 V-J model.

The sequence came from a man between 18 and 35 years old with Graves disease. Specimen: peripheral blood mononuclear cells (PBMCs), collected at new diagnosis, from a patient treated with antithyroid drugs. V usage is TRBV7-9 and J usage is TRBJ2-7; tentative D call: TRBD1 (6 bases). This CDR3 reads CASSLRVQGVPYEQYF. DNA of the CDR3: TGTGCCAGCAGCTTACGGGTACAGGGAGTCCCCTACGAGCAGTACTTC.